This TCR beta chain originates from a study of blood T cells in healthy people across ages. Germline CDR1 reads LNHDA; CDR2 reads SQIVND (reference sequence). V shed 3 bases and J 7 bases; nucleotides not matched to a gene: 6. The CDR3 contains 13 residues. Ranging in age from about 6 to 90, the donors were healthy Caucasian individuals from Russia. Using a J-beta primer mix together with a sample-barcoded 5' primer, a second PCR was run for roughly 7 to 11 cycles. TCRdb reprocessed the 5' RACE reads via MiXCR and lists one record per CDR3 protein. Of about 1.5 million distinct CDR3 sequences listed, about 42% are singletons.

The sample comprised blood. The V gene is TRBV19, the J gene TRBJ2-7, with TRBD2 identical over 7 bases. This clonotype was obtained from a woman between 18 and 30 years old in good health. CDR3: CASSILAANEQYF. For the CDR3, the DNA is TGTGCCAGTAGTATCCTAGCGGCCAATGAGCAGTACTTC.